This TCR beta chain was recorded in a study of human T cells and chemical hapten exposure. This clonotype was seen more than once but under ten times. The library tagged each cDNA molecule with unique molecular identifiers. TCRdb called the reads again in MiXCR, with one record for every CDR3 protein. This sample yields about 120,000 distinct CDR3 sequences, of which 6.5% to 10% are seen a single time; roughly 1.5% belongs to the top ten. V was clipped by 2 bases and J by 2 bases, with 10 bases between them. The CDR3 loop spans 13 amino acids. The germline V gene encodes CDR1 SQVTM and CDR2 ANQGSEA. Someone pulled total RNA out of unfractionated whole blood.

V is TRBV29-1 and J is TRBJ2-7; D perhaps matches TRBD2 (7 bases). The specimen was whole blood. This sequence originates from a human donor in good health. Some clones in this sample may be carry-over from other donors' samples. CDR3 sequence: CSVESGGPYEQYF. The CDR3 coding sequence is TGCAGCGTTGAATCGGGGGGCCCCTACGAGCAGTACTTC.